This T cell receptor (beta chain) was sequenced during a study of blood T cell repertoires in COVID-19 (dated by TCRdb to 2020 to 2021). Background for the entire study: The collaborator samples originated in the United States, Italy and Spain and spanned the acute and convalescent phases of COVID-19. The material from the prospective study consisted of cDNA or gDNA derived from T cells, B-cell-depleted T cells, or PBMCs. The samples were drawn from the first 160 participants of the ongoing ImmuneRACE study and from over 950 subjects provided by 6 global collaborators. Where available, HLA class I and class II types were obtained from metadata supplied by the sample provider rather than from assay-based typing. The dataset comprised deeply sampled blood TCRbeta repertoires from subjects exposed to, actively infected with, or recovered from COVID-19. Nearly every sample came with metadata listing a de-identified subject ID, COVID-19 status, age in years and sex. A freely available public database, intended as a resource for researchers studying the immune response to SARS-CoV-2, is where the repertoires were released.

The immunoSEQ Assay, a bias-controlled multiplex PCR, was used to amplify TCRbeta CDR3 regions from genomic DNA. On the study's bioinformatics: The number of nucleated cells in each sample was estimated from the amplification of reference gene primers within the assay. Sequence reads were collapsed and filtered to measure the absolute abundance of every unique TCRbeta CDR3 rearrangement. Productive Simpson clonality was computed per sample as the square root of Simpson's diversity index over productive rearrangements. Imported from immuneACCESS, the table was reduced by TCRdb to in-frame sequences with V and J called. These copies leave out some clones; in studies compared against another copy, an unresolved V gene accounts for under half, and the cause of the remainder is not known. The V and J calls and clone size were taken over from that table, and D and trimming were inferred from the DNA. Present in this sample are more than 150,000 clones, about 83% of which were seen just once. Roughly an eighth of the sample is in the top ten clones.

In Seattle, one collaborating source enrolled patients while the infection was active and tracked those patients longitudinally over the course of disease. The collaborating institutions used their own protocols to collect whole blood in K2EDTA tubes. Collaborator samples were shipped for TCRbeta analysis as frozen whole blood, isolated PBMCs, or DNA extracted from either sample type. The V end gives up 5 bases and the J end 11 bases, leaving 8 bases in the junction not matched to a gene. According to the germline V gene (reference sequence), CDR1 reads SEHNR and CDR2 reads FQNEAQ. The CDR3 measures 14 amino acids from cysteine to phenylalanine. The kept DNA is CDR3 alone, 42 bases in frame from the first base. Broader findings and caveats from the paper: How much clinical and demographic metadata was included differed by source and by participant, and the metadata was provided uncurated.

Remarks on this clone: The target of this receptor is not known. No much larger clone is present one base from it, and per-base qualities are unavailable.

The V and J genes are TRBV7-9 and TRBJ1-4, and 10 junction bases match TRBD1. Sequencing was carried out using peripheral blood. The receptor comes from a woman in her 70s with COVID-19, enrolled during active disease. The nucleotide sequence reads TGTGCCAGCAGCCTCGGGACAGGGGACGGGAAACTGTTTTTT. It codes for CASSLGTGDGKLFF.